This TCR beta chain stems from a study of vaccination and CD4 T cells after COVID-19 (dated 2022 in TCRdb). Study-wide context: The convalescent cohort comprised six males and four females, including two Hispanic individuals, seven Caucasians, two Asians and one multiracial person. Participants received two doses of either the Pfizer-BioNTech BNT162b2 vaccine (n=8) or the Moderna mRNA-1273 vaccine (n=2). Post-COVID blood samples from convalescent patients were collected a median of around 110 days after diagnosis, with a range of 35 to 161 days. The time from the second vaccine dose to post-vaccine blood sampling had a median of around 72 days and ranged from about 13 to 250 days. Culture stimuli were overlapping spike peptide pools from SARS-CoV-2 and from the common cold coronaviruses HCoV-NL63, HCoV-OC43 and HCoV-229E. As controls, cultures received a CEFX viral epitope pool (the positive control), an HIV-1 Nef peptide pool (the negative control), or no peptide at all. The spike-specific CD4+ TCR repertoire was compared before and after mRNA vaccination in approximately ten COVID-19 convalescent patients and a handful of infection-naive healthy vaccine recipients. Memory CD4+ T cell crossreactivity between SARS-CoV-2 and common cold coronavirus spike proteins was assessed at the TCR clonotype level in an earlier paper using these donors.

Trimming removed 1 base from V and 1 base from J, leaving 7 bases between the germline ends. The germline V gene encodes CDR1 DFQATT and CDR2 SNEGSKA (reference sequence). There are 14 amino acids in the CDR3, from cysteine to phenylalanine inclusive. The only DNA kept is the CDR3, 42 bases in frame from the first base. The investigation overall reported the following: The study included relatively few convalescent patients and did not analyze early timepoints after natural infection. An increase in the median number of SARS-CoV-2-reactive clonotypes from approximately 23 after infection to approximately 41 after vaccination was observed, but the change was not found to be significant. Of the vaccine-specific clones found in convalescent patients, nearly all (304 of 307) were mono-reactive for SARS-CoV-2 spike instead of being cross-reactive with common cold coronaviruses. In convalescent patients, a median 86.3% of post-vaccine SARS-CoV-2-reactive clones were detected only after vaccination, suggesting vaccine-specific priming.

In its sample, this clonotype was seen a few times. Its antigen has not been determined. Base qualities were left out, and no much larger clone turns up one base away. Libraries were built with PCR. DNA from cultured CD4+ T cells was subjected to TCR sequencing with the Oncomine TCR Beta short-read assay at the Johns Hopkins FTIC core. The QIAamp micro DNA kit was used to extract genomic DNA from the cultured CD4+ T cells. The Oncomine TCR Beta libraries from cultured CD4+ T cells were pooled using unique dual indexes and then sequenced on an Illumina iSeq 100. On the study's bioinformatics: Non-productive sequences were removed, and CDR3s that did not start with C, did not end with F or W, or were shorter than 7 amino acids were discarded. The MANAFEST web application was used to identify antigen-specific clonotypes by comparing peptide-stimulated wells against reference wells and other culture wells. Positive clones required FDR below 0.05, an odds ratio above 5, and productive frequency above 0.1% in at least two of three replicate wells. A clonotype counted as cross-reactive if it showed significant expansion both in the SARS-CoV-2 spike wells and in at least one common cold coronavirus spike condition. CDR3 homology was assessed with Levenshtein distances (stringdist) and unrooted phylogenetic trees (ape) in R version 3.6.1. TCRdb itself trimmed the public reads at Q25 with fastp, ran MiXCR and retained productive beta chains. Identical CDR3 proteins give one entry, which carries the most common genes and DNA. The V and J calls, along with clone size, are taken from TCRdb and not from the paper's own processing. The sample yields around 2,000 distinct CDR3 sequences; 20% were counted once. In total, the top ten clones hold around 67% of the sample.

The treatment or condition label corresponds to: approximately 9-day PBMC culture with coronavirus spike peptide pools or control peptides (ViraFEST assay). CD4+ T cells from unexposed donors were collected before the COVID-19 pandemic (2011-2018). The ViraFEST assay was used in the study, in which antigen-specific T cells were expanded with peptide pools and expanded clonotypes were subsequently identified by TCR sequencing. PBMCs were cultured at around 2 million per well in IMDM supplemented with around 5% human AB serum and around 9.5 IU/ml IL-2, with about 9 ug/ml peptide pools added. Half of the culture medium was replaced with fresh IL-2-containing medium on days 3 and 7. After 9 to 10 days of culture, CD4+ T cells were isolated by negative selection using the EasySep CD4+ T cell isolation kit. As cell number allowed, CD4+ T cells from unexposed donors were tested for reactivity to SARS-CoV-2 S and N and to four common cold coronavirus spike pools. PBMCs were separated from whole blood using Ficoll-Paque Plus gradient centrifugation and then either used fresh or cryopreserved at -140C. Culture conditions were generally each tested in triplicate wells. Leukapheresis product for the unexposed donors was bought commercially.

The rearranged segments are TRBV20-1 and TRBJ2-2, with the identity of the D gene unclear. This clonotype was sampled from a human donor in good health. The source material was CD4+ T cells from blood, cultured in vitro. The bases are TGCAGTGCTAGAGGCTGGGAGAACACCGGGGAGCTGTTTTTT. It encodes CSARGWENTGELFF.